A selection of T cell receptor beta chains follows, all from one sample in a study of Graves' ophthalmopathy and Graves' hyperthyroidism. TCRdb analysed the multiplex PCR reads with MiXCR anew, one entry per CDR3 protein. The data contain a few hundred thousand distinct CDR3 sequences, 35% to 40% of them seen just once; the ten biggest clones take up about 4.6%. Sequencing was done on a sample of peripheral blood or thyroid tissue (not recorded which). The source is an adult man with Graves' hyperthyroidism. Each CDR3 is given with its conserved first and last residue. Fields, in order: J gene, D gene, V gene, clone size, CDR3 protein, CDR3 DNA. D genes are given only for firm matches. Clone size is given for some rows only: seen once, a few or many times, or a class if the clone is expanded.

TRBJ1-2 | . | TRBV6-5 | many | CASSYGTPQGGYTF | TGTGCCAGCAGTTACGGGACACCCCAAGGCGGCTACACCTTC
TRBJ1-2 | . | TRBV29-1 | many | CSVEGQHYGYTF | TGCAGCGTCGAGGGTCAGCACTATGGCTACACCTTC
TRBJ2-5 | TRBD1 | TRBV29-1 | many | CSVDGTGTQYF | TGCAGCGTCGACGGGACAGGAACCCAGTACTTC
TRBJ1-1 | . | TRBV5-1 | . | CASTREIVGTNTEAFF | TGCGCCAGCACACGGGAAATTGTGGGCACGAACACTGAAGCTTTCTTT
TRBJ1-1 | . | TRBV10-3 | few | CASRPETSYEAFF | TGTGCCAGCCGGCCGGAGACAAGTTATGAAGCTTTCTTT
TRBJ2-7 | TRBD1 | TRBV7-2 | . | CASRGTVEQYF | TGTGCCAGCAGGGGGACAGTCGAGCAGTACTTC
TRBJ1-1 | . | TRBV11-1 | . | CASNLRGVTEAFF | TGTGCCAGCAACCTCCGGGGGGTCACTGAAGCTTTCTTT
TRBJ2-7 | . | TRBV29-1 | . | CSVVGYEQYF | TGCAGCGTCGTGGGCTACGAGCAGTACTTC
TRBJ2-5 | TRBD2 | TRBV7-8 | many | CASSLLTSGFKETQYF | TGTGCCAGCAGCTTATTGACTAGCGGGTTTAAAGAGACCCAGTACTTC
TRBJ1-5 | . | TRBV27 | . | CASSLYMGENQPQHF | TGTGCCAGCAGTTTATATATGGGGGAGAATCAGCCCCAGCATTTT
TRBJ2-3 | . | TRBV9 | . | CASSVRGTNTDTQYF | TGTGCCAGCAGCGTAAGAGGAACTAACACGGATACGCAGTATTTT
TRBJ1-6 | TRBD1 | TRBV7-2 | few | CASSQPDRAYNSPLHF | TGTGCCAGCAGCCAACCGGACAGGGCCTATAATTCACCCCTCCACTTT
TRBJ1-5 | . | TRBV15 | few | CATSSLITPGDVSNQPQHF | TGTGCCACCAGCAGCCTAATCACCCCGGGGGACGTGAGCAATCAGCCCCAGCATTTT
TRBJ1-4 | . | TRBV7-2 | few | CASSRPRDGSNEKLFF | TGTGCCAGCAGCCGGCCTCGGGACGGAAGTAATGAAAAACTGTTTTTT
TRBJ1-6 | . | TRBV6-5 | . | CASSEGITSYNSPLHF | TGTGCCAGCAGTGAGGGGATTACATCCTATAATTCACCCCTCCACTTT
TRBJ2-7 | . | TRBV6-1 | few | CASSYGAEISYEQYF | TGTGCCAGCAGTTACGGTGCTGAAATCTCCTACGAGCAGTACTTC
TRBJ2-7 | TRBD2 | TRBV24-1 | . | CATSDPNSGPAYEQYF | TGTGCCACCAGTGATCCCAATAGCGGGCCGGCCTACGAGCAGTACTTC
TRBJ2-7 | . | TRBV27 | . | CASTRGATYEQYF | TGTGCCAGCACCCGCGGGGCGACCTACGAGCAGTACTTC
TRBJ2-2 | . | TRBV7-9 | many | CAAIMGIGTGELFF | TGTGCCGCGATCATGGGGATCGGCACCGGGGAGCTGTTTTTT
TRBJ1-2 | . | TRBV5-6 | . | CASSAKQESLYYGYTF | TGTGCCAGCAGCGCGAAACAGGAATCACTTTACTATGGCTACACCTTC
TRBJ1-6 | TRBD1 | TRBV5-1 | . | CASSLEGARNSPLHF | TGCGCCAGCAGCTTGGAGGGGGCGAGGAATTCACCCCTCCACTTT
TRBJ1-1 | . | TRBV25-1 | . | CASPGLMNTEAFF | TGTGCTAGTCCCGGCCTCATGAACACTGAAGCTTTCTTT
TRBJ1-5 | TRBD1 | TRBV6-5 | . | CASSPTGYSNQPQHF | TGTGCCAGCAGTCCGACAGGGTATAGCAATCAGCCCCAGCATTTT
TRBJ1-2 | . | TRBV5-8 | many | CASSLGGVPGYGYTF | TGTGCCAGCAGCTTGGGGGGGGTCCCTGGCTATGGCTACACCTTC
TRBJ1-2 | . | TRBV25-1 | many | CASSEVGGGYTF | TGTGCCAGCAGTGAAGTGGGGGGTGGCTACACCTTC
TRBJ2-5 | TRBD1 | TRBV2 | few | CASNSGTGGRETQYF | TGTGCCAGCAATTCAGGGACAGGGGGAAGGGAGACCCAGTACTTC
TRBJ1-1 | . | TRBV20-1 | many | CSADDGQYTEAFF | TGCAGTGCGGATGACGGGCAGTACACTGAAGCTTTCTTT
TRBJ1-2 | . | TRBV7-8 | many | CASSTERGVYGYTF | TGTGCCAGCAGCACCGAACGAGGCGTCTATGGCTACACCTTC
TRBJ1-2 | . | TRBV19 | . | CASSTDGGNTF | TGTGCCAGTAGTACTGACGGGGGTAACACCTTC
TRBJ2-7 | TRBD2 | TRBV20-1 | many | CSASSAGTSGSKAYEQYF | TGCAGTGCCTCAAGCGCCGGGACTAGCGGGAGTAAGGCCTACGAGCAGTACTTC
TRBJ2-2 | TRBD2 | TRBV10-3 | . | CASSSGTSGSGELFF | TGTGCCAGCAGTTCCGGGACTAGCGGGTCCGGGGAGCTGTTTTTT